What follows are 3 T cell receptor beta chains derived from one specimen sequenced in a study of prognosis after radiotherapy for stage I lung cancer. Genomic DNA served as the source from which two-round multiplex PCR generated TCR beta CDR3 amplicons. With primers specific to each TRBV and TRBJ gene, the first-round PCR was performed. TCRdb re-derived calls from the multiplex PCR reads in MiXCR, one entry per CDR3 protein. The table includes some 60,000 distinct CDR3 sequences, 26% detected once. The sequences come from PBMCs, collected before or after stereotactic body radiation therapy (not recorded which). The receptors come from a donor over 45 with non-small cell lung cancer.

In this sample, this clonotype turned up many times. The chain joins TRBV20-1 to TRBJ2-7; D is ambiguous. This CDR3 contains 13 residues. CDR1 and CDR2 (germline): DFQATT, SNEGSKA (reference sequence). Trimming pared 3 bases from V and 2 bases from J, leaving 11 bases between. CDR3 sequence (DNA): TGCAGTGCTAGTGGAAGGGCCACCTACGAGCAGTACTTC. It codes for CSASGRATYEQYF.

Comment on this clonotype: This clone may be a read error of a much larger clone one base away. The chain links TRBV5-1 to TRBJ2-7; D unclear. V lost 5 bases and J lost 0, with 15 bases in between. This CDR3 comprises 15 residues. Per the germline V gene, CDR1 is SGHRS and CDR2 is YFSETQ. CDR3 amino acids: CASRFTSVDSYEQYF. For the CDR3, the DNA is TGCGCCAGCAGATTCACTTCTGTGGACTCCTACGAGCAGTACTTC.

This clonotype was found many times. J is TRBJ1-2 and V is TRBV20-1; the match to TRBD1 covers 10 bases. The CDR3 contains 15 residues. Trimming removed 1 base from V and 4 bases from J; junction bases left unmatched: 6. CDR1 and CDR2 from the germline V gene are DFQATT and SNEGSKA (reference sequence). CDR3 amino acids: CSARGGTGASYGYTF. DNA of the CDR3: TGCAGTGCTAGAGGTGGGACAGGGGCGTCCTATGGCTACACCTTC.